This TCR beta chain was captured in a study of cytomegalovirus exposure and HLA in healthy donors. Overall study context: A prior analysis found 117 million unique TCR beta sequences from some 190 million T cells. Study outcomes and limitations: The HLA-A and HLA-B alleles of most subjects were reportedly predicted accurately from TCR beta sequences. Later analysis suggested most CMV-associated TCR beta chains were HLA-restricted.

The PCR contained 60 Vbeta and 13 Jbeta primers. The protocol was immunoSEQ multiplex PCR, while the TCRdb copy is restricted to in-frame clones and leaves out a portion. The data contain some 90,000 clones, less than 70% of them singletons. This clone was counted between two and nine times. What it binds is not known. The sequenced sample was PBMCs. The sequence derives from a man aged 50-59 years in good health and CMV-seronegative.

CDR3 region: CASSYGTGGTYEQYV. Written as DNA, the CDR3 is TGCGCCAGCAGCTACGGGACAGGGGGCACCTACGAGCAGTACGTC. The chain recombines TRBV5-1 with TRBJ2-7; 12 nucleotides agree with TRBD1. Germline V CDR1 and CDR2: SGHRS, YFSETQ. This CDR3 spans 15 amino acids. The V segment lost 3 bases and the J segment 2 bases; nucleotides outside the gene matches: 3.